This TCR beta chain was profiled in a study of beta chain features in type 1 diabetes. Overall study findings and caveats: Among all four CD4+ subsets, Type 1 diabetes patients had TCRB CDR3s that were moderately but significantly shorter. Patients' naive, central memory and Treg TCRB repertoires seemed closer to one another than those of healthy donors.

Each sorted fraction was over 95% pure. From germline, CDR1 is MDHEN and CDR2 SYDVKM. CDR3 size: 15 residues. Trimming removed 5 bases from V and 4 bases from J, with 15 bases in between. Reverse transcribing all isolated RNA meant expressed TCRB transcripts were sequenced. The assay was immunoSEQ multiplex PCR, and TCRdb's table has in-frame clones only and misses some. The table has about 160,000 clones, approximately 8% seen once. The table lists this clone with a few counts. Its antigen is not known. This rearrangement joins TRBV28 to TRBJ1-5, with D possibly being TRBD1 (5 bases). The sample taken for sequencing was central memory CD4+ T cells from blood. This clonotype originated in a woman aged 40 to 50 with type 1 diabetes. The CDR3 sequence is CASSPPGGLNQPQHF. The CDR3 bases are TGTGCCAGCAGTCCCCCCGGGGGGTTAAATCAGCCCCAGCATTTT.